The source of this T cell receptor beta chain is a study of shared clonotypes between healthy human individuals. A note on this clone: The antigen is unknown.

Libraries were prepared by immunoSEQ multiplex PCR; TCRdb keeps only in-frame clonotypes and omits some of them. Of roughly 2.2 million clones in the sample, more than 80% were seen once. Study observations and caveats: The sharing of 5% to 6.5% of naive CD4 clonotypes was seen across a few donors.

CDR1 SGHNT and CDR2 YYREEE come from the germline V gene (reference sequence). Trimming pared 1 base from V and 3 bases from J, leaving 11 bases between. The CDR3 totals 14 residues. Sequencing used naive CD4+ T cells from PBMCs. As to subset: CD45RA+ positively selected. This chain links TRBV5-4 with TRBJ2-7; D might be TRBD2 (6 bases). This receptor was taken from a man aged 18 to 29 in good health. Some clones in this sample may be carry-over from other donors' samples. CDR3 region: CASSLPGDLYEQYF. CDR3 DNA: TGTGCCAGCAGCTTGCCGGGAGACCTCTACGAGCAGTACTTC.